Each of the 12 T cell receptor beta chains below was sequenced from the same sample in a study of T cell repertoires in cytomegalovirus infection. TCRdb processed the reads anew with MiXCR; each CDR3 protein has one entry. The repertoire holds about 130,000 distinct CDR3 sequences, with roughly a quarter as singletons. Their specific antigens are unknown. Sequenced material: PBMCs, sequenced either directly or after in vitro stimulation (not recorded which). The receptors were gathered from a human donor in good health (CMV status not recorded). Some clones in this sample may be carry-over from other donors' samples.

This clonotype was found a few times. J is TRBJ1-3 and V is TRBV25-1; tentative D call: TRBD1 (6 bases). V was cut by 1 base and J by 0 bases, with 13 bases left in between. The CDR3 extends over 17 amino acids. CDR1 MGHDK and CDR2 SYGVNS come from the germline V gene. The CDR3: CASSEWEGGSSGNTIYF. CDR3 in DNA: TGTGCCAGCAGTGAATGGGAGGGGGGGAGCTCTGGAAACACCATATATTTT.

The chain links TRBV7-8 to TRBJ1-6, with D unresolved. Per germline, CDR1 SGHVS and CDR2 FQNEAQ. There are 17 residues in the CDR3. V lost 7 bases and J 0 bases, leaving 16 bases between the germline ends. CDR3 sequence reads: CASTPQSGGSYNSPLHF. DNA of the CDR3: TGTGCCAGCACCCCCCAATCGGGTGGCTCCTATAATTCACCCCTCCACTTT.

This chain joins TRBV7-2 and TRBJ1-1, with D possibly TRBD1 on 5 matching bases. Deletions cut 0 bases from V and 6 bases from J, with 8 bases between. The CDR3 is 13 amino acids. The germline CDR1 and CDR2 sequences are SGHTA and FQGNSA. This CDR3 is CASSLAKGSEAFF. The CDR3 nucleotides are TGTGCCAGCAGCTTAGCGAAGGGGTCTGAAGCTTTCTTT.

V and J are TRBV7-2 and TRBJ2-1; 11 bases are shared with TRBD2. Germline loops: CDR1 SGHTA, CDR2 FQGNSA. This CDR3 has 15 amino acids. Trimming at V came to 5 bases and at J to 7 bases, leaving 7 bases not matched to a gene. CDR3 in DNA: TGTGCCAGCAGCCGTAGCGGGAGGGCGGTAAATGAGCAGTTCTTC. As protein: CASSRSGRAVNEQFF.

This clonotype was recorded a few times. The chain employs TRBV12-3 or TRBV12-4 and TRBJ2-7; D perhaps matches TRBD1 (6 bases). This CDR3 has 14 amino acids. V lost 6 bases and J 5 bases, leaving 17 bases between the germline ends. The CDR3 coding sequence is TGTGCCAGCAGGAACAGGGAAATCAACGACGAGCAGTACTTC. Its protein is CASRNREINDEQYF.

In its sample, this clonotype was seen a few times. This sequence joins TRBV4-2 and TRBJ1-1, with D perhaps TRBD1 (5 bases). CDR1 LGHNA and CDR2 YNFKEQ come from the germline V gene. Trimming left V 3 bases short and J 6 bases short, with 17 bases between. This CDR3 region has 15 residues. DNA for the CDR3: TGTGCCAGCAGCCACGTCGGGGGGGTAGTCGCTGAAGCTTTCTTT. This gives the protein CASSHVGGVVAEAFF.

This clonotype has a count of ten or more. The chain carries TRBV7-3 and TRBJ1-6, with a weak D call TRBD1 (5 bases). The CDR3 has 16 residues. Germline V gene data show CDR1 as SGHTA and CDR2 as FQGTGA. Trimming took off 1 base at V and 5 bases at J, with 12 bases between the two ends. The CDR3 DNA is TGTGCCAGCAGCTTAAACCGTGCAGGGAATAATTCACCCCTCCACTTT. This codes for CASSLNRAGNNSPLHF.

In this sample, this clonotype turned up many times. The junction departs from germline at one end; a sequencing error may be responsible. The chain uses TRBV7-2 and TRBJ2-1, with TRBD2 matching over 7 bases. The germline CDR1 and CDR2 sequences are SGHTA and FQGNSA. The CDR3 covers 12 residues. CDR3 sequence reads: CASSLASGRRVF. CDR3 DNA: TGTGCCAGCAGCTTAGCTAGCGGGCGGAGGGTCTTC.

This clonotype has more than one count but fewer than ten. The chain has TRBV7-9 and TRBJ2-3; 8 bases fit TRBD2. Germline V gene sequence: CDR1 SEHNR, CDR2 FQNEAQ (reference sequence). V was pared by 5 bases and J by 4 bases, with 5 bases of the junction left unmatched. The CDR3 runs 14 residues. The CDR3 region is CASSIGLAPDTQYF. The CDR3 bases are TGTGCCAGCAGCATAGGACTAGCCCCAGATACGCAGTATTTT.

This clonotype was observed a single time. The chain employs TRBV12-3 or TRBV12-4 and TRBJ2-1; weak D call: TRBD2 (6 bases). Trimming removed 6 bases from V and 6 bases from J, with 21 bases in between. The CDR3 totals 16 residues. CDR3: CASSHSILALGNEQFF. The DNA for the CDR3 is TGTGCCAGCAGCCATAGCATACTAGCCCTCGGCAATGAGCAGTTCTTC.

By share of the sample, this clonotype is medium-sized. The J gene is TRBJ2-5, the V gene TRBV4-3, with a possible D match to TRBD2 (6 bases). The CDR3 has 16 residues. CDR1 is LGHNA, CDR2 YSLEER, per germline. Trimming stripped 1 base from V and 2 bases from J, with 14 bases between. CDR3 sequence (DNA): TGCGCCAGCAGCCAAGCAGGGCTAGCGCGGCAAGAGACCCAGTACTTC. Protein sequence: CASSQAGLARQETQYF.

DNA of the CDR3: TGTGCCAGCTCACCAGAGAGTATGGCCAGCAATCAGCCCCAGCATTTT. Amino acids: CASSPESMASNQPQHF. The V call is TRBV18, the J call TRBJ1-5; D remains unclear. Deletions cut 2 bases from V and 1 base from J, with 12 bases between. This CDR3 is built from 16 residues. CDR1 and CDR2 from the germline V gene are KGHSH and LQKENI.